The 3 T cell receptor beta chains below were found in one sample sequenced in a study of blood T cells in healthy people across ages. A second PCR of 7 to 11 cycles used a sample-barcoded 5' primer and a J-beta primer mix. TCRdb re-derived calls from the 5' RACE reads in MiXCR, one entry per CDR3 protein. In the table there are 1.8 million or so distinct CDR3 sequences, 39% of which are singletons. Sequencing input: blood. Receptor source: a human donor in good health.

V usage is TRBV14 and J usage is TRBJ2-1, with D perhaps TRBD2 (6 bases). The V end was cut by 4 bases, the J end by 2 bases, with 18 bases between. The CDR3 consists of 17 residues. Germline V gene lookup returns CDR1 SGHDN and CDR2 FVKESK. The CDR3 sequence is CASSPRGGTSTYNEQFF. The CDR3 DNA reads as TGTGCCAGCAGCCCCCGCGGAGGGACGAGCACCTACAATGAGCAGTTCTTC.

The chain links TRBV20-1 to TRBJ2-5; a weak D match, TRBD2 (5 bases). The CDR3 is 12 residues long. Germline V gene lookup returns CDR1 DFQATT and CDR2 SNEGSKA (reference sequence). The ends were cut back, 6 bases at V and 5 bases at J, with 13 bases in the middle. CDR3 nucleotides: TGCAGTGCGCCCACTAGAACCGAGACCCAGTACTTC. It specifies CSAPTRTETQYF.

The rearrangement uses TRBV20-1 and TRBJ2-1, with 16 positions matching TRBD2. The CDR3 has 15 amino acids. The trim removed 3 bases at V and 8 bases at J, leaving 4 bases unmatched. Germline values: CDR1 DFQATT, CDR2 SNEGSKA (reference sequence). CDR3 coding DNA: TGCAGTGCTAGGGTCGGGACTAGCGGGGGGGATGAGCAGTTCTTC. This translates into CSARVGTSGGDEQFF.